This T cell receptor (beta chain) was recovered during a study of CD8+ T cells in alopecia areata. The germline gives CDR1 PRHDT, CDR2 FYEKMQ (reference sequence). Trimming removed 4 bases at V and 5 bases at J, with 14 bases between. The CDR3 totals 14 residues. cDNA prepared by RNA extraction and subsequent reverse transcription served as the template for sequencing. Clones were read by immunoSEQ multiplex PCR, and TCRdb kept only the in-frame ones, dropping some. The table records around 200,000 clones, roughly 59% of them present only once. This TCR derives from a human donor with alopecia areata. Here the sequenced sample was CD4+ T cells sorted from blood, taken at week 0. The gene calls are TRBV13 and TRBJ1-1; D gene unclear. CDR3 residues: CASSSPRGGTEAFF. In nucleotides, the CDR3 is TGTGCCAGCAGCTCCCCCAGAGGAGGGACTGAAGCTTTCTTT. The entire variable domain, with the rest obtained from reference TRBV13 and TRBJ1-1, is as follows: AAGVIQSPRHLIKEKRETATLKCYPIPRHDTVYWYQQGPGQDPQFLISFYEKMQSDKGSIPDRFSAQQFSDYHSELNMSSLELGDSALYFCASSSPRGGTEAFFGQGTRLTVV.